This T cell receptor (beta chain) was sequenced during a study of blood T cells in healthy people across ages. Study summary: Every two T cells gave about one barcoded beta molecule via template switching.

This clonotype occurred a few times. Its matching antigen is unknown. Broader study findings: Estimated diversity, derived from one million T cells, was regarded as an underestimate.

Trimming took off 0 bases at V and 1 base at J, with 7 bases between the two ends. The CDR3 runs to 14 residues. Germline V CDR1 and CDR2: SGDLS, YYNGEE. The authors ran a second PCR of roughly 6 to 12 cycles using a sample-barcoded 5' primer and a J-beta primer mix. At least 3 million CDR3-containing paired-end reads were obtained per sample. Each CDR3 protein is one row after TCRdb ran MiXCR on the 5' RACE reads. The repertoire holds some 800,000 distinct CDR3 sequences, with around 25% as singletons. The sample was also linked to a second study, of T cells of mothers and their children. That source notes: A few healthy Caucasian mothers and their six children donated.

The rearrangement joins TRBV9 to TRBJ1-1; D not resolved. This receptor was taken from a boy younger than 18 in good health. Sequencing used blood. The CDR3 DNA reads TGTGCCAGCAGCGTAGAGGCAGCGAACACTGAAGCTTTCTTT. Its protein product is CASSVEAANTEAFF.